These 32 T cell receptor beta chains share one sample of origin, sequenced in a study of shared clonotypes between healthy human individuals. Data came from immunoSEQ multiplex PCR; TCRdb stores just in-frame clones and leaves some out. The sample includes about 2 million clones, about 95% of them seen just once. Terminally differentiated effector memory CD45RA+ cells were excluded from the naive CD8 cells, which were CD45RO-negative and positively selected for CCR7. Sequenced input: naive CD8+ T cells sorted from blood. The receptors shown here come from a man aged 18 to 29 in good health.

With regard to this clone: Other DNA variants within this sample encode the same CDR3. The chain recombines TRBV19 with TRBJ1-5, with 8 bases that match TRBD1. Germline V lookup: CDR1 LNHDA, CDR2 SQIVND (reference sequence). The CDR3 extends over 14 amino acids. V lost 3 bases, J lost 3 bases, and 1 base stayed unmatched. The CDR3 reads CASSMTGVNQPQHF. The CDR3 DNA is TGTGCCAGTAGTATGACAGGGGTCAATCAGCCCCAGCATTTT.

This clone was recorded only once. This chain links TRBV6-6 with TRBJ2-6; D might be TRBD1 or TRBD2, each matching 5 bases. V was clipped by 2 bases and J by 3 bases, with 11 bases between them. Germline V gene data show CDR1 as MNHNY and CDR2 as SVGAGI (reference sequence). CDR3 length: 16 amino acids. CDR3 residues: CASSYVGVGGANVLTF. The CDR3, as DNA: TGTGCCAGCAGTTACGTGGGGGTGGGTGGGGCCAACGTCCTGACTTTC.

This clone appeared a single time. Other nucleotide sequences from this sample produce the same CDR3. This chain links TRBV5-4 with TRBJ2-3; D not certain. CDR3 length: 12 amino acids. Germline V gives CDR1 SGHNT, CDR2 YYREEE (reference sequence). V was cut by 4 bases and J by 4 bases, with 7 bases left in between. The CDR3 sequence is CASSLSADTQYF. Written as DNA, the CDR3 is TGTGCCAGCAGCCTTTCTGCAGATACGCAGTATTTT.

The chain carries TRBV5-5 and TRBJ2-7; 10 bases match TRBD1. CDR3 length: 14 residues. V shed 7 bases, J shed 6 bases, and the junction held 10 bases outside the gene matches. Per the germline V gene, CDR1 is SGHKS and CDR2 is YYEKEE (reference sequence). In DNA form, the CDR3 reads TGTGCCAGCCGATGGACAGGGGGTTTCCTCGAGCAGTACTTC. It encodes CASRWTGGFLEQYF.

Turning to this clone: The same CDR3 also results from other DNA sequences found in this sample. V is TRBV25-1 and J is TRBJ2-7; D might be TRBD1 (5 bases). Germline CDR1 reads MGHDK; CDR2 reads SYGVNS. CDR3 size: 15 residues. Deletions cut 0 bases from V and 2 bases from J, with 11 bases between. As DNA, the CDR3 is TGTGCCAGCAGTGAATATAGGCAGGGCGCCTACGAGCAGTACTTC. It specifies CASSEYRQGAYEQYF.

The rearrangement links TRBV2 to TRBJ2-7, with TRBD1 identical over 7 bases. Germline V gene sequence: CDR1 SNHLY, CDR2 FYNNEI. Trimming at V came to 7 bases and at J to 3 bases, leaving 6 bases not matched to a gene. The CDR3 runs 13 residues. The CDR3 spells CASIRQGGYEQYF. The CDR3 DNA reads TGTGCCAGCATACGACAGGGCGGCTACGAGCAGTACTTC.

This chain joins TRBV10-2 and TRBJ2-5; 10 bases map to TRBD2. V was pared by 3 bases and J by 1 base, with 5 bases of the junction left unmatched. This CDR3 contains 16 residues. CDR1 is WSHSY, CDR2 SAAADI, per germline. In DNA, the CDR3 is TGCGCCAGCAGTGATGTAGCGGGGGGTCTCCAAGAGACCCAGTACTTC. Amino acids: CASSDVAGGLQETQYF.

This clone has a handful of counts. The chain employs TRBV4-3 and TRBJ1-1; the D is unclear. In germline, CDR1 is LGHNA, CDR2 YSLEER. Trimming left V 1 base short and J 4 bases short, with 10 bases between. CDR3 length: 14 amino acids. CDR3 region: CASSQVGGSTEAFF. DNA of the CDR3: TGCGCCAGCAGCCAAGTCGGCGGGAGCACTGAAGCTTTCTTT.

The V gene is TRBV21-1, the J gene TRBJ2-7; no check of the table's D call, TRBD1, against the DNA was made. TRBV21-1 is a listed pseudogene. The CDR3 contains 16 residues. CDR3 sequence: CASSKEDTGGAYEQYF. As DNA, the CDR3 is TGTGCCAGCAGCAAAGAGGATACAGGGGGGGCCTACGAGCAGTACTTC.

The chain links TRBV7-2 to TRBJ2-3; 12 bases agree with TRBD2. Germline lookup yields CDR1 SGHTA and CDR2 FQGNSA. V gave up 2 bases and J gave up 4 bases; unmatched junction bases: 4. The CDR3 loop spans 16 amino acids. CDR3 in DNA: TGTGCCAGCAGCTTATGGACTAGCGGGGTTCCAGATACGCAGTATTTT. Amino acid sequence: CASSLWTSGVPDTQYF.

The gene calls are TRBV29-1 and TRBJ2-7; 7 bases map to TRBD1. Germline trimming cut 2 bases from V and 0 bases from J; bases unmatched to any gene: 4. The CDR3 spans 14 residues. In germline, CDR1 is SQVTM, CDR2 ANQGSEA. The CDR3 loop reads CSVEHGTDSYEQYF. CDR3 sequence (DNA): TGCAGCGTTGAACATGGGACAGACTCCTACGAGCAGTACTTC.

The gene calls are TRBV2 and TRBJ2-1; D remains ambiguous. V was pared by 2 bases and J by 5 bases, with 7 bases between. The CDR3 totals 13 residues. The germline gives CDR1 SNHLY, CDR2 FYNNEI. In DNA form, the CDR3 reads TGTGCCAGCAGTGAATTCAAGCACAATGAGCAGTTCTTC. It specifies CASSEFKHNEQFF. Full variable domain (rest looked up from reference TRBV2 and TRBJ2-1): EPEVTQTPSHQVTQMGQEVILRCVPISNHLYFYWYRQILGQKVEFLVSFYNNEISEKSEIFDDQFSVERPDGSNFTLKIRSTKLEDSAMYFCASSEFKHNEQFFGPGTRLTVL.

This rearrangement joins TRBV28 to TRBJ1-1, with D unclear. CDR1 and CDR2 (germline): MDHEN, SYDVKM. CDR3 size: 12 residues. Trimming stripped 8 bases from V and 7 bases from J, with 14 bases between. This chain's CDR3 is CASRPGLIEAFF. The CDR3 bases are TGTGCCAGCCGTCCGGGGTTGATTGAAGCTTTCTTT.

This rearrangement joins TRBV5-6 to TRBJ2-1; the D is unclear. Deletions cut 4 bases from V and 9 bases from J, with 8 bases between. Germline CDR1 reads SGHDT; CDR2 reads YYEEEE. The CDR3 runs 11 residues. The CDR3 loop is CASSRVGEQFF. DNA of the CDR3: TGTGCCAGCAGCCGGGTGGGTGAGCAGTTCTTC.

The V call is TRBV19, the J call TRBJ2-1; D is possibly TRBD1 or TRBD2 (6 bases each). Trimming shortened V by 1 base and J by 3 bases, and 10 bases separated the two germline ends. Germline-derived CDR1 and CDR2 are LNHDA and SQIVND (reference sequence). The CDR3 totals 15 residues. The CDR3 sequence is CASSIVGGNYNEQFF. As DNA, the CDR3 is TGTGCCAGTAGTATAGTAGGGGGGAACTACAATGAGCAGTTCTTC.

This chain links TRBV30 with TRBJ2-1, with 10 positions matching TRBD2. The CDR3 is made up of 13 amino acids. J was trimmed by 6 bases and V by 1 base; bases with no gene match: 0. Germline V gene data show CDR1 as GTSNPN and CDR2 as SVGIG (reference sequence). CDR3 bases: TGTGCCTGGAGTGCTAGCGGGAGCAATGAGCAGTTCTTC. Its translation is CAWSASGSNEQFF.

This chain connects TRBV27 to TRBJ2-7, with 10 nucleotides matching TRBD2. V was pared by 5 bases and J by 6 bases, with 10 bases of the junction left unmatched. Germline-derived CDR1 and CDR2 are MNHEY and SMNVEV (reference sequence). This CDR3 spans 15 amino acids. CDR3 nucleotides: TGTGCCAGCAGTCCTACTCTAGCGGGAGTTTTCGAGCAGTACTTC. It yields the protein CASSPTLAGVFEQYF.

This chain links TRBV28 with TRBJ1-2; D is unresolved. V dropped 2 bases and J dropped 6 bases, with 13 bases sitting between them. The CDR3 runs to 14 residues. Germline V gives CDR1 MDHEN, CDR2 SYDVKM. The CDR3: CASSLEGTWDGYTF. The DNA for the CDR3 is TGTGCCAGCAGTTTAGAGGGAACCTGGGATGGCTACACCTTC.

This clone showed up just a few times. The genes are TRBV19 and TRBJ1-6, with TRBD1 identical over 9 bases. The germline V gene has CDR1 LNHDA and CDR2 SQIVND (reference sequence). The CDR3 is 15 residues long. V trimming: 7 bases; J trimming: 7 bases; junction bases outside the gene matches: 8. CDR3 protein: CASNPGQGLNSPLHF. The CDR3 region has the DNA TGTGCCAGTAACCCGGGACAGGGTCTAAATTCACCCCTCCACTTT.

A note on this clone: The identical CDR3 is also encoded by other nucleotide sequences in the sample. The rearrangement uses TRBV6-5 and TRBJ2-1; the D is unclear. Germline CDR1 MNHEY, CDR2 SVGAGI. Trimming took off 0 bases at V and 4 bases at J, with 7 bases between the two ends. CDR3 length equals 14 residues. CDR3 in DNA: TGTGCCAGCAGTTACTCGACCCTATACAATGAGCAGTTCTTC. It encodes CASSYSTLYNEQFF.

The chain combines TRBV5-1 with TRBJ2-5, with a tentative D call TRBD2 (6 bases). Trimming removed 4 bases from V and 6 bases from J, with 13 bases in between. Germline loops: CDR1 SGHRS, CDR2 YFSETQ. This CDR3 comprises 13 residues. The CDR3 DNA follows: TGCGCCAGCAGCCGCTCGGGAGAACAGACCCAGTACTTC. This codes for CASSRSGEQTQYF.

This chain uses TRBV5-1 with TRBJ2-7, with unresolved D. The V gene lost 2 bases and the J gene lost 5 bases, with 11 bases spanning the gap. Looked up from germline, CDR1 is SGHRS and CDR2 is YFSETQ. This CDR3 region has 13 residues. The CDR3 protein is CASSFGVRDEQYF. In DNA form, the CDR3 reads TGCGCCAGCAGCTTTGGGGTTCGAGACGAGCAGTACTTC.

V and J are TRBV13 and TRBJ2-3; a weak D match, TRBD2 (6 bases). Germline CDR1 reads PRHDT; CDR2 reads FYEKMQ (reference sequence). This CDR3 contains 16 residues. Trimming shortened V by 5 bases and J by 2 bases, and 17 bases separated the two germline ends. The CDR3 DNA reads TGTGCCAGCAGCCCCCCTGATCAGCGGGTCACAGATACGCAGTATTTT. As protein: CASSPPDQRVTDTQYF.

The chain has TRBV27 and TRBJ2-6, with 9 bases aligning to TRBD1. The germline CDR1 and CDR2 sequences are MNHEY and SMNVEV (reference sequence). With V trimmed by 2 bases and J by 2 bases, 7 bases remained unmatched. The length of the CDR3 is 18 residues. This CDR3 reads CASSLGTTGGTGANVLTF. DNA of the CDR3: TGTGCCAGCAGTTTAGGAACTACAGGGGGCACTGGGGCCAACGTCCTGACTTTC.

CDR3 protein: CASYRYLLGYTF. As DNA, the CDR3 is TGTGCCAGTTACAGGTACCTTCTTGGCTACACCTTC. The J gene is TRBJ1-2, the V gene TRBV7-3, with a tentative D call TRBD1 (5 bases). This CDR3 is 12 amino acids long. V lost 9 bases, J lost 7 bases, and 15 bases lay in between. Germline values: CDR1 SGHTA, CDR2 FQGTGA.

In nucleotides, the CDR3 is TGTGCCAGCAGCTTAGGTACAGGACGGGGGTACGAGCAGTACTTC. It encodes CASSLGTGRGYEQYF. The V and J genes are TRBV7-9 and TRBJ2-7, with D perhaps TRBD2 (6 bases). The germline V gene encodes CDR1 SEHNR and CDR2 FQNEAQ (reference sequence). CDR3 size: 15 residues. V lost 1 base and J lost 4, with 14 bases in between.

This chain uses TRBV5-4 with TRBJ2-7; the D gene is possibly TRBD2 (6 bases). From germline, CDR1 is SGHNT and CDR2 YYREEE (reference sequence). The V gene lost 1 base and the J gene lost 4 bases, with 18 bases spanning the gap. The CDR3 consists of 16 residues. CDR3 residues: CASSLLDGSSVYEQYF. CDR3 DNA sequence: TGTGCCAGCAGCTTGCTGGACGGGAGCTCGGTTTACGAGCAGTACTTC.

This chain uses TRBV7-9 with TRBJ1-1; D unresolved. This CDR3 spans 13 amino acids. Germline V CDR1 and CDR2: SEHNR, FQNEAQ (reference sequence). Trimming removed 0 bases from V and 3 bases from J, with 5 bases in between. CDR3 sequence: CASSLAADTEAFF. CDR3 nucleotides: TGTGCCAGCAGCTTAGCCGCAGACACTGAAGCTTTCTTT.

V is TRBV4-2 and J is TRBJ2-7; weak D call: TRBD2 (6 bases). The germline V and J ends were trimmed by 1 base and 6 bases, with 19 bases remaining between them. The CDR3 is made up of 16 amino acids. Germline V gene sequence: CDR1 LGHNA, CDR2 YNFKEQ. The CDR3 nucleotides read TGTGCCAGCAGCCAAGGCGGGGCTAGCGAAGAGTCCGAGCAGTACTTC. As protein: CASSQGGASEESEQYF.

Comment on this clone: The sample carries other DNA sequences with the same CDR3. As DNA, the CDR3 is TGTGCCAGCAGCTCTGAGACCCAGTACTTC. Protein product: CASSSETQYF. The chain employs TRBV7-2 and TRBJ2-5; D unresolved. The V and J ends lost 4 bases and 5 bases respectively, with 2 bases between them. Looked up from germline, CDR1 is SGHTA and CDR2 is FQGNSA. The CDR3 loop spans 10 amino acids.

J is TRBJ2-7 and V is TRBV7-9; 10 positions match TRBD1. The CDR3 spans 16 residues. Germline CDR1 SEHNR, CDR2 FQNEAQ (reference sequence). J was trimmed by 2 bases and V by 1 base; bases with no gene match: 5. The CDR3 reads CASSLGGQGLTYEQYF. CDR3 DNA: TGTGCCAGCAGCTTAGGGGGACAGGGGTTAACCTACGAGCAGTACTTC.

The V call is TRBV5-1, the J call TRBJ2-2; 7 bases match TRBD2. The V and J ends lost 1 base and 4 bases, in that order; junction bases with no gene match: 4. Germline CDR1 is SGHRS and CDR2 is YFSETQ. This CDR3 region has 15 residues. In DNA form, the CDR3 reads TGCGCCAGCAGCTTGAGAGCGGGACCCACCGGGGAGCTGTTTTTT. Residues: CASSLRAGPTGELFF. Complete variable domain (other parts from reference TRBV5-1 and TRBJ2-2): KAGVTQTPRYLIKTRGQQVTLSCSPISGHRSVSWYQQTPGQGLQFLFEYFSETQRNKGNFPGRFSGRQFSNSRSEMNVSTLELGDSALYLCASSLRAGPTGELFFGEGSRLTVL.